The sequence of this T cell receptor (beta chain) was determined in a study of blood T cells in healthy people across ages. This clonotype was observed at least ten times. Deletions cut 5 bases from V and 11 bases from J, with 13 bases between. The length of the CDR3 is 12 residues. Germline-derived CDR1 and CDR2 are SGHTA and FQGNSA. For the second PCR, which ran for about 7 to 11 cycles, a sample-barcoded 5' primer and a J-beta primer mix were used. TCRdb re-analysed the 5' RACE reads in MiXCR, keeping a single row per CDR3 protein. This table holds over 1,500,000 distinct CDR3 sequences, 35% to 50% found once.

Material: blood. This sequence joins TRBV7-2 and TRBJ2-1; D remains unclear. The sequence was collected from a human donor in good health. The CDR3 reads CASSPHRGKQFF. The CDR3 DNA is TGTGCCAGCAGCCCCCACCGTGGGAAGCAGTTCTTC.